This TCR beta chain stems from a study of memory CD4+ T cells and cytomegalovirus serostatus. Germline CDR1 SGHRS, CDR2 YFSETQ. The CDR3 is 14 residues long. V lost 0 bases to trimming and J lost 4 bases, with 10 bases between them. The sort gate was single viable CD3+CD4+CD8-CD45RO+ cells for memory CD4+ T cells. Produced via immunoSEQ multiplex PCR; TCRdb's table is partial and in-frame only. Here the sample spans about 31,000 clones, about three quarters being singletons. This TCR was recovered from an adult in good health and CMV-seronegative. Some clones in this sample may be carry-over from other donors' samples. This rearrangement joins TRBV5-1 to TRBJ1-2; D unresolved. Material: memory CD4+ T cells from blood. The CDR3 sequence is CASSLASDPYGYTF. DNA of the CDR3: TGCGCCAGCAGCTTGGCCTCGGACCCCTATGGCTACACCTTC.